This is a list of T cell receptor beta chains from one sample in a study of blood T cell repertoires in COVID-19. Measured with immunoSEQ multiplex PCR; TCRdb has only the in-frame clones, and not every one. Counted here are 200,000 to 250,000 clones, 83% occurring once; the ten biggest clones make up 3.6%. Sequenced: PBMCs or T cells enriched from blood (not recorded which). The origin of the receptors is a woman in her thirties or forties who had been exposed to COVID-19. Each CDR3 is given with its conserved first and last residue. Fields, in order: V gene, CDR3 length, J gene, D gene, clone size, CDR3 protein, CDR3 DNA. A D gene is named only where the DNA matches it firmly. Size values are once, few and many counts, or a class for expanded clones, and some rows have none.

TRBV6-5	15	TRBJ2-1	NA	NA	CASSQAGTQYNEQFF	TGTGCCAGCAGTCAGGCGGGAACCCAATACAATGAGCAGTTCTTC
TRBV19	14	TRBJ1-5	TRBD1	once	CATAGDRVPQPQHF	TGTGCCACCGCAGGGGACAGGGTTCCTCAGCCCCAGCATTTT
TRBV27	13	TRBJ1-5	NA	NA	CASSSRGNQPQHF	TGTGCCAGCAGTTCCCGTGGCAATCAGCCCCAGCATTTT
TRBV12-3/TRBV12-4	12	TRBJ2-7	NA	NA	CASSLLQGKQYF	TGTGCCAGCAGTTTACTTCAGGGAAAGCAGTACTTC
TRBV11-3	18	TRBJ2-3	TRBD2	NA	CASSLGLAWGYGTDTQYF	TGTGCCAGCAGCTTGGGACTAGCATGGGGCTATGGCACAGATACGCAGTATTTT
TRBV27	14	TRBJ1-6	TRBD1	few	CASTQETGVSPLHF	TGTGCCAGCACCCAAGAAACAGGGGTTTCACCCCTCCACTTT
TRBV15	16	TRBJ2-1	TRBD2	once	CATSRVRGGPNNEQFF	TGTGCCACCAGCAGAGTCCGGGGGGGCCCTAACAATGAGCAGTTCTTC
TRBV9	13	TRBJ2-1	TRBD1	NA	CASSGTGGNEQFF	TGTGCCAGCAGTGGTACAGGGGGCAATGAGCAGTTCTTC
TRBV5-1	14	TRBJ1-2	NA	NA	CASSPLTGGDGYTF	TGCGCCAGCAGCCCCCTCACGGGGGGAGATGGCTACACCTTC
TRBV30	15	TRBJ1-5	TRBD1	NA	CAWSVQGAGNQPQHF	TGTGCCTGGAGTGTCCAGGGGGCGGGAAATCAGCCCCAGCATTTT
TRBV6-4	14	TRBJ1-4	NA	once	CASRKHDPNEKLFF	TGTGCCAGCAGGAAGCACGATCCTAATGAAAAACTGTTTTTT
TRBV2	15	TRBJ2-3	TRBD1	NA	CASRQGAGGIDTQYF	TGTGCCAGCAGACAGGGGGCCGGTGGCATAGATACGCAGTATTTT
TRBV12-5	13	TRBJ1-5	TRBD1	NA	CASGPTGNQPQHF	TGTGCTAGTGGGCCGACAGGGAATCAGCCCCAGCATTTT
TRBV4-1	14	TRBJ2-7	TRBD2	few	CASSHTSDNYEQYF	TGCGCCAGCAGCCATACTAGCGACAACTACGAGCAGTACTTC
TRBV6-6	15	TRBJ1-2	TRBD1	NA	CASSEGTGDLYGYTF	TGTGCCAGCAGTGAGGGGACAGGGGACCTCTATGGCTACACCTTC
TRBV19	20	TRBJ1-4	NA	NA	CASRRVAAYRVAPTNEKLFF	TGTGCCAGTAGGAGGGTTGCGGCGTACAGGGTGGCGCCCACTAATGAAAAACTGTTTTTT
TRBV27	16	TRBJ1-1	NA	NA	CASTTRGGVRPAEAFF	TGTGCCAGCACCACTCGGGGGGGCGTTAGGCCGGCTGAAGCTTTCTTT
TRBV28	16	TRBJ2-7	NA	NA	CASSLSLHASSYEQYF	TGTGCCAGCAGTTTATCCCTCCACGCCAGCTCCTACGAGCAGTACTTC
TRBV9	16	TRBJ2-5	TRBD2	few	CASSTGTSGDQETQYF	TGTGCCAGCAGCACGGGGACTAGCGGGGACCAAGAGACCCAGTACTTC
TRBV6-5	15	TRBJ1-4	NA	NA	CASSPWGGDAEKLFF	TGTGCCAGCAGCCCATGGGGGGGAGACGCTGAAAAACTGTTTTTT
TRBV28	17	TRBJ1-4	NA	NA	CASRYTLGGGSNEKLFF	TGTGCCAGCCGTTATACCCTTGGGGGGGGGTCTAATGAAAAACTGTTTTTT
TRBV30	16	TRBJ1-4	NA	NA	CAWSPRKTGMGEKLFF	TGTGCCTGGAGTCCCAGAAAAACAGGGATGGGGGAAAAACTGTTTTTT
TRBV5-3	14	TRBJ1-2	TRBD1	NA	CARRLDRGRNGYTF	TGTGCCAGAAGACTCGACAGGGGGCGAAATGGCTACACCTTC
TRBV28	15	TRBJ1-5	TRBD1	few	CASTEGAAGNQPQHF	TGTGCCAGCACCGAGGGGGCCGCGGGCAATCAGCCCCAGCATTTT
TRBV19	18	TRBJ2-5	TRBD2	NA	CASSIELAGAPSQETQYF	TGTGCCAGTAGTATCGAGCTAGCGGGGGCCCCATCCCAAGAGACCCAGTACTTC
TRBV29-1	13	TRBJ1-1	TRBD1	once	CSVEPGTGALAFF	TGCAGCGTTGAACCCGGGACAGGGGCTCTGGCTTTCTTT
TRBV12-5	16	TRBJ2-5	NA	NA	CASGLPRGLYQETQYF	TGTGCTAGTGGTTTGCCCAGGGGTCTGTACCAAGAGACCCAGTACTTC